The source of this TCR beta chain is a study of blood T cell repertoires in COVID-19. V lost 0 bases and J lost 7, with 12 bases in between. The germline V gene encodes CDR1 MRHNA and CDR2 SNTAGT. This CDR3 region has 15 residues. In the original analysis: Reference gene primer amplification gave nucleated cell count estimates. Here immunoSEQ multiplex PCR was the method, and the copy in TCRdb shows in-frame clones only, minus some. V, J and clone size were drawn from that table, and D and trimming were deduced from the DNA. The sample shows some 200,000 clones, nearly 85% of them seen only once. What was sequenced was peripheral blood. The chain recombines TRBV6-4 with TRBJ2-2; D call uncertain. The receptor comes from a woman aged 25 to 45 with COVID-19, enrolled during active disease. The CDR3 nucleotides are TGTGCCAGCAGTGACTCGAGAAGTGGTGGCGGGGAGCTGTTTTTT. Its protein is CASSDSRSGGGELFF.